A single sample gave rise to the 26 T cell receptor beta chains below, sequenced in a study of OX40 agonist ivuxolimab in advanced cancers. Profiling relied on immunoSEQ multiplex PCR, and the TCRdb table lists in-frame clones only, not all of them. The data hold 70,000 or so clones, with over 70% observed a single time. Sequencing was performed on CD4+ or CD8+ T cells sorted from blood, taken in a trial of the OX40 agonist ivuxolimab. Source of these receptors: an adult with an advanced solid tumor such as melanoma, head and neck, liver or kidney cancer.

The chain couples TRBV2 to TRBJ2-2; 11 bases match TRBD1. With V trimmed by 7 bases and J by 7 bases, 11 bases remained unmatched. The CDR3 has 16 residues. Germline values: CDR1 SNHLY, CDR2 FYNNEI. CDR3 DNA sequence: TGTGCCAGCAACCGGGACAGGGGGATCGGTGGCGGGGAGCTGTTTTTT. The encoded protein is CASNRDRGIGGGELFF.

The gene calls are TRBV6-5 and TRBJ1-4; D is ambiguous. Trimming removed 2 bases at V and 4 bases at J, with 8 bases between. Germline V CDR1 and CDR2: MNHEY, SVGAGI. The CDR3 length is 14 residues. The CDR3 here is CASSYGMGNEKLFF. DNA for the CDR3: TGTGCCAGCAGTTACGGGATGGGTAATGAAAAACTGTTTTTT.

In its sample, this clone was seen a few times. The CDR3 reads CAWSGQGSSPLHF. CDR3 coding DNA: TGTGCCTGGAGTGGGCAGGGATCTTCACCCCTCCACTTT. The chain couples TRBV30 to TRBJ1-6; TRBD1 might be the D (5 bases). Germline CDR1 reads GTSNPN; CDR2 reads SVGIG (reference sequence). The CDR3 sequence is 13 residues long. Trimming shortened V by 1 base and J by 9 bases, and 10 bases separated the two germline ends. Variable domain in full (rest from reference TRBV30 and TRBJ1-6): SQTIHQWPATLVQPVGSPLSLECTVEGTSNPNLYWYRQAAGRGLQLLFYSVGIGQISSEVPQNLSASRPQDRQFILSSKKLLLSDSGFYLCAWSGQGSSPLHFGNGTRLTVT.

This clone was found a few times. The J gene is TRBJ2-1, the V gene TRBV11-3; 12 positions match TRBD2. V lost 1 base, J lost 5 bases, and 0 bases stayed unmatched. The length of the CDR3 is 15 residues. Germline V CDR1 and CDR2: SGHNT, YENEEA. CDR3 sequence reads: CASSLGLAGDNEQFF. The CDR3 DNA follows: TGTGCCAGCAGCTTAGGACTAGCGGGGGACAATGAGCAGTTCTTC. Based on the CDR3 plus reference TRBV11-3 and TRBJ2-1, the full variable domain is EAGVVQSPRYKIIEKKQPVAFWCNPISGHNTLYWYLQNLGQGPELLIRYENEEAVDDSQLPKDRFSAERLKGVDSTLKIQPAELGDSAVYLCASSLGLAGDNEQFFGPGTRLTVL.

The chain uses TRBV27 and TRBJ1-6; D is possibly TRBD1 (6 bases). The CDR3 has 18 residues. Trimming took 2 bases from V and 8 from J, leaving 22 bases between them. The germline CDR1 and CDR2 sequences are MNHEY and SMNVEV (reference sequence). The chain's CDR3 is CASSLSRRGALRDSPLHF. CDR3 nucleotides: TGTGCCAGCAGTTTAAGCCGGCGGGGGGCGCTGAGGGATTCACCCCTCCACTTT.

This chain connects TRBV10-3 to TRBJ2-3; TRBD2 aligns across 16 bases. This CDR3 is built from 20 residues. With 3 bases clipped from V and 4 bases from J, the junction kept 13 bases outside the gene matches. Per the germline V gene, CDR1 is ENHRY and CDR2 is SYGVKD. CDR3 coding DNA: TGTGCCATCAGTGACGGGAGCAACGCCGGGACTAGCGGGGGGGCAGATACGCAGTATTTT. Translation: CAISDGSNAGTSGGADTQYF.

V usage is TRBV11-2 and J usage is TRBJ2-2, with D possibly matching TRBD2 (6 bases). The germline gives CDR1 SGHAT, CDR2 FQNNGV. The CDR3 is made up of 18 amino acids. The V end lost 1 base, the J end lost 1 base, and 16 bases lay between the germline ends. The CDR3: CASSLGPRGNLNTGELFF. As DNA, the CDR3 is TGTGCCAGCAGCTTAGGTCCCCGGGGGAACTTGAACACCGGGGAGCTGTTTTTT. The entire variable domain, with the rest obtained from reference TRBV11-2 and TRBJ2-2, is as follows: EAGVAQSPRYKIIEKRQSVAFWCNPISGHATLYWYQQILGQGPKLLIQFQNNGVVDDSQLPKDRFSAERLKGVDSTLKIQPAKLEDSAVYLCASSLGPRGNLNTGELFFGEGSRLTVL.

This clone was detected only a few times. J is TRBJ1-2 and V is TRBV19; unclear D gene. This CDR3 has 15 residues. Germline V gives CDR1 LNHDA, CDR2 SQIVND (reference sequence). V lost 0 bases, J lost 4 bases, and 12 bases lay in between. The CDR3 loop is CASSIDLDTGYGYTF. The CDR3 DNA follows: TGTGCCAGTAGTATAGATCTTGACACCGGCTATGGCTACACCTTC.

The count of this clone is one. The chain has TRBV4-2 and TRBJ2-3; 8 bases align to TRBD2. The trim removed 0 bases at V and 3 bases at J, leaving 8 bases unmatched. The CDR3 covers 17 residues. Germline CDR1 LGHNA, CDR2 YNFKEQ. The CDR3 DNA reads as TGTGCCAGCAGCCAAGATAGGCAGCGGGGGAGGACAGATACGCAGTATTTT. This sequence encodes CASSQDRQRGRTDTQYF.

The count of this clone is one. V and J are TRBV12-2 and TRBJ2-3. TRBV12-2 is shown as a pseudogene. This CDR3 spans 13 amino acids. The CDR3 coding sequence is TGTGCAAGTCGCTTAGGCAGACGAGATACGCAGTATTTT. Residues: CASRLGRRDTQYF.

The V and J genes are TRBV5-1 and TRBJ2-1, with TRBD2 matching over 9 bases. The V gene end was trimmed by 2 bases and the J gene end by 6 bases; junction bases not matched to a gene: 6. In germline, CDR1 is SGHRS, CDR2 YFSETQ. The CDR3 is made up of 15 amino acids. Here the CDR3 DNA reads TGCGCCAGCAGCTTCGGCCCTAGCGGGGTCAATGAGCAGTTCTTC. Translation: CASSFGPSGVNEQFF.

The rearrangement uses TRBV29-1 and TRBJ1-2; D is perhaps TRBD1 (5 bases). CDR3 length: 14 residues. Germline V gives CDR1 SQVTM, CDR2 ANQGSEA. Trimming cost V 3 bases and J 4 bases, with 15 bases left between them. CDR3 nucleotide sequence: TGCAGCGTTGAGGAGGGGAGACTATCCTATGGCTACACCTTC. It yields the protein CSVEEGRLSYGYTF.

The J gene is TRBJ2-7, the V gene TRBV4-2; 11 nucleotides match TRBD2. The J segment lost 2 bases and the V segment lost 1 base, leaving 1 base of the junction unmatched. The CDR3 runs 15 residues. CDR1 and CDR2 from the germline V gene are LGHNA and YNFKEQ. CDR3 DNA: TGTGCCAGCAGCCAAGTGACTAGCGGGACCTACGAGCAGTACTTC. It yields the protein CASSQVTSGTYEQYF.

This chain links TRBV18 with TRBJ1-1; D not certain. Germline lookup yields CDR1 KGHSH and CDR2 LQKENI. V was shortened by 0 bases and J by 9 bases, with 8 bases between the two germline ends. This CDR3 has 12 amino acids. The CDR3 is CASSPPKTQAFF. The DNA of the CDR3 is TGTGCCAGCTCACCACCGAAGACCCAAGCTTTCTTT.

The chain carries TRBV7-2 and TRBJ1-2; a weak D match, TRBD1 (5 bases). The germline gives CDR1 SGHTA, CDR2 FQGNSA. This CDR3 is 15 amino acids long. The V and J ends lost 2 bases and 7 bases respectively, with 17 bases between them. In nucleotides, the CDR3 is TGTGCCAGCAGCTTAATAGGCAGGGTAGGCTCTGGCTACACCTTC. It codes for CASSLIGRVGSGYTF.

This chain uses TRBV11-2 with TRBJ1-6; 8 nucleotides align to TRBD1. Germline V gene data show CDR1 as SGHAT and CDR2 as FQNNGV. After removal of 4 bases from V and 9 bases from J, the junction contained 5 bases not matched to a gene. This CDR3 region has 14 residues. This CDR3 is CASSYAGGGSPLHF. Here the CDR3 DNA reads TGTGCCAGCAGCTATGCAGGGGGCGGTTCACCCCTCCACTTT. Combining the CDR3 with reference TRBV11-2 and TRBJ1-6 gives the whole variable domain EAGVAQSPRYKIIEKRQSVAFWCNPISGHATLYWYQQILGQGPKLLIQFQNNGVVDDSQLPKDRFSAERLKGVDSTLKIQPAKLEDSAVYLCASSYAGGGSPLHFGNGTRLTVT.

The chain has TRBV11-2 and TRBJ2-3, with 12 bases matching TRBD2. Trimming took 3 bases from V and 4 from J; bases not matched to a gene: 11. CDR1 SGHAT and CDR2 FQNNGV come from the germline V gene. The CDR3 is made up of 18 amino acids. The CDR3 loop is CASSLTASSGGAADTQYF. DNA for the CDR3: TGTGCCAGCAGCTTGACAGCCTCTAGCGGGGGGGCCGCAGATACGCAGTATTTT.

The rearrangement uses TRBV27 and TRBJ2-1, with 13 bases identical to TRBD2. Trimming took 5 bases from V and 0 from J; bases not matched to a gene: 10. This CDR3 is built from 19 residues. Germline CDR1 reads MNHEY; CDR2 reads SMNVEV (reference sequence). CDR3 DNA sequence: TGTGCCAGCAGTCCACTAGCGGGGGGGACCTTCAGCTCCTACAATGAGCAGTTCTTC. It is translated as CASSPLAGGTFSSYNEQFF.

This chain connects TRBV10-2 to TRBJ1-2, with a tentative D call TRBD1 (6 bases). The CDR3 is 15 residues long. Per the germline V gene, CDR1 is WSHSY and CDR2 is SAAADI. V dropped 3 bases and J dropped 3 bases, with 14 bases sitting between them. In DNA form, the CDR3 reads TGCGCCAGCAGTGATGGCAGGGGAGGGTACTATGGCTACACCTTC. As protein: CASSDGRGGYYGYTF.

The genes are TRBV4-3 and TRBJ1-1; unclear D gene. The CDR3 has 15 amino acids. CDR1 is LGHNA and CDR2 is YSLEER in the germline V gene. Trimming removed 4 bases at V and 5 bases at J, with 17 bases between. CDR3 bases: TGCGCCAGCAGCCGAGTGGTGACCGGGAGGACTGAAGCTTTCTTT. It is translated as CASSRVVTGRTEAFF.

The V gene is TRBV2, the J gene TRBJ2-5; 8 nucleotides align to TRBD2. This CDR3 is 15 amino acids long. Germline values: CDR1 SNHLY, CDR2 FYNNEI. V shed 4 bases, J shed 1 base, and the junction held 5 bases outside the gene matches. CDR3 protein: CASSVSGVTQETQYF. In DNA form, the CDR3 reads TGTGCCAGCAGTGTTAGCGGGGTTACCCAAGAGACCCAGTACTTC.

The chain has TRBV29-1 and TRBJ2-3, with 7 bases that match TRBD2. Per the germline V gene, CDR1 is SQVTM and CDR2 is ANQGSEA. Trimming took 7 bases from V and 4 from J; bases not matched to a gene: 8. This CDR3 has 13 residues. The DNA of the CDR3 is TGCAGCGCCCCTGGCGGGGGAGCAGATACGCAGTATTTT. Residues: CSAPGGGADTQYF.

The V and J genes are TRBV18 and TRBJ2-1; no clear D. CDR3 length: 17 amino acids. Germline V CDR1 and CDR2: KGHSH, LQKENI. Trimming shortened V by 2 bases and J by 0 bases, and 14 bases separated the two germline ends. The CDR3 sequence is CASSPVVKVRSYNEQFF. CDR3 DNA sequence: TGTGCCAGCTCACCAGTAGTGAAGGTTCGCTCCTACAATGAGCAGTTCTTC.

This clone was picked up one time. The CDR3 here is CASSPRGGRGDTQYF. In DNA, the CDR3 is TGTGCCAGCAGCCCCCGGGGGGGCCGCGGAGATACGCAGTATTTT. The chain recombines TRBV4-2 with TRBJ2-3, with TRBD2 matching 8 bases. Germline values: CDR1 LGHNA, CDR2 YNFKEQ. The CDR3 runs 15 residues. After removal of 4 bases from V and 5 bases from J, the junction contained 8 bases not matched to a gene.

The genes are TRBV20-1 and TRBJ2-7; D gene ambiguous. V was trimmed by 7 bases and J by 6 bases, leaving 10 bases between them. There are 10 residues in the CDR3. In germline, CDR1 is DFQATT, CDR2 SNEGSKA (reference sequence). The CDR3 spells CSVGNPEQYF. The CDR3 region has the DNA TGCAGTGTCGGAAATCCCGAGCAGTACTTC.

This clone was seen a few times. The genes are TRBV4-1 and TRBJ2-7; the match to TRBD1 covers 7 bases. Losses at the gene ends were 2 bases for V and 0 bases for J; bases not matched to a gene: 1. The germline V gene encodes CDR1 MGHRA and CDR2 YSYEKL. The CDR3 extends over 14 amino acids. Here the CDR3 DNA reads TGCGCCAGCAGCCAAAGACAGGGCTCCTACGAGCAGTACTTC. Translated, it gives CASSQRQGSYEQYF.